This T cell receptor (beta chain) derives from a study of long-term antiretroviral therapy in people with HIV (dated 2022 in TCRdb). Describing the broader study: The earliest samples were collected about a decade before the 2015 WHO recommendation for immediate ART, when ART was typically delayed until CD4 counts fell. No cross-contamination during QIAcube processing was seen in test extractions of a monoclonal T-cell line run alongside 25 to 35 polyclonal samples. Of the 25 to 30 participants with HIV, ten to eleven were female. This retrospective serial study examined whether starting ART and sustained HIV suppression were associated with changes in the composition and diversity of the TRB repertoire in peripheral blood. From fewer than 35 adults with confirmed HIV infection, the cohort provided some 200 cryopreserved PBMC samples, gathered serially across a mean of about six years (range 1-12).

Sequencing of the TRB variable region was done with the immunoSEQ hsTCRB v3.0 assay at survey level resolution. The target sequencing depth for TRB was 40,000-50,000 T-cell genomes per sample. Pooled TRB libraries were sequenced on an Illumina MiSeq with a v3 150-cycle kit. The original methods were these. Repertoire analysis was performed in R inside a reproducible Nextflow workflow that covered QC, data transformation and analysis. LymphoSeq2, an R package for exploring AIRR-Seq data, was used to implement the custom analyses. After excluding a handful of samples that yielded fewer than 5000 total TRB sequences, 190 or so HIV repertoires remained for analysis. Among the roughly 200 retained HIV repertoires, some 60 were collected before ART initiation and roughly 130 were collected after ART initiation. Repertoires were downsampled to 5000 TRB nucleotide sequences, with summary statistics averaged over 100 downsampling iterations. The analysis kept only TRB sequences whose CDR3 regions were at least seven amino acids long. Two measures captured diversity: a Shannon entropy-derived clonality score and the Gini coefficient. In repertoire networks, the top 5000 CDR3 amino acid sequences were linked whenever an edit distance of one separated two sequences. For TRB CDR3 amino acid sequences, antigen specificity groups and MHC restriction were predicted with GLIPH2. CDR3 amino acid sequences were matched against VDJdb and McPAS-TCR to flag known CMV, EBV, HIV or tissue antigen associations. Pre-ART, post-ART and control groups were compared with Wilcoxon signed-rank tests and Holm-Bonferroni correction. The source is immuneACCESS, and TCRdb retained only in-frame sequences with V and J called. Part of the clones is not carried over; for the studies checked, unresolved V genes explain less than half of this, and the remainder is unexplained. For V, J and clone size, that table is used; D and trimming come from the DNA. This sample lists some 35,000 clones; over 75% were detected once. The leading ten clones occupy approximately 6.5% of the sample.

CDR1 and CDR2 are read off the germline V gene (reference sequence) as SEHNR and FQNEAQ. Counted from cysteine to phenylalanine, this CDR3 has 15 amino acids. Of all the DNA, just the CDR3 is kept, 45 bases in frame from base 1. V loses 1 base of germline sequence and J loses 0 bases, and the interval between the two ends is 7 bases. Inclusion was restricted to participants for whom at least one PBMC sample before ART initiation and at least two post-ART samples were available. All participants with HIV were treated in the United States of America. Before DNA extraction, cryopreserved samples containing about 0.9-10 million PBMC were thawed and washed. At the time of the earliest PBMC sample for each participant with HIV, ages ranged from roughly 23 to 60 years. Per participant, PBMC samples came from 1-4 timepoints prior to ART initiation and 2-8 timepoints following ART initiation, for a median of 7 samples. For every participant, serial HIV viral load, CD4+ T-cell count, ART history and demographic data were obtained. Genomic DNA was extracted from unsorted PBMC with a Qiagen kit on a QIAcube, processed in batches of 12 samples.

Here is what the overall study found, with its caveats: The samples span the years 2004 to 2017, and the ART regimens used may be less effective than current regimens. A significant increase in TRB diversity was found to be associated with ART initiation, although TRB diversity was observed to remain significantly below that of transplant donor controls even after long-term ART. At every time point, the repertoire was dominated by expanded TRB clones first identified before ART initiation, although this dominance fluctuated and, in many PLHIV, declined after ART. CDR3 length ranges in HIV repertoires were narrower than in controls, and network structure suggested an antigen-experienced repertoire with only a slight naive shift after ART. Unsorted PBMC were profiled instead of sorted CD4+ and CD8+ T cells because pre-ART samples had limited cell numbers. Because PBMC availability was limited, only the TCR beta chain was sequenced, with no alpha chain pairing. No data were available on ART adherence, viral resistance or therapy changes, limiting inferences about post-ART repertoire changes.

Notes on this clone: It has no known antigen specificity. The input lacks base qualities; no much larger clone sits a single base away.

This clonotype originated in a man aged 18 to 30 with HIV. The rearranged chain carries TRBV7-9 and TRBJ2-1; the D gene remains uncertain. The sample was unsorted PBMCs, taken 0.6 years after starting antiretroviral therapy. The nucleotide sequence is TGTGCCAGCAGCTTAGGGGAAAGCTCCTACAATGAGCAGTTCTTC. Translated, this gives CASSLGESSYNEQFF.